These 9 T cell receptor beta chains were sequenced from one sample in a study of blood T cells in healthy people across ages. PCR was performed a second time for roughly 7 to 11 cycles using a sample-barcoded 5' primer and a J-beta primer mix. One entry per CDR3 protein, called by TCRdb with MiXCR from the 5' RACE reads. The sample lists 800,000 to 1,000,000 distinct CDR3 sequences, around 46% seen once, with roughly 13% in the top ten. Source material: blood. These receptors came from a man aged 25-45 years in good health.

J is TRBJ2-1 and V is TRBV6-6; D might be TRBD1 or TRBD2, each matching 5 bases. V gave up 8 bases and J gave up 5 bases, with 16 bases separating them. The CDR3 loop spans 14 amino acids. Germline V gene sequence: CDR1 MNHNY, CDR2 SVGAGI (reference sequence). The chain's CDR3 is CASGPGTGNNEQFF. For the CDR3, the DNA is TGTGCCAGCGGCCCTGGGACGGGAAACAATGAGCAGTTCTTC.

The chain carries TRBV6-5 and TRBJ2-7; no definite D call. The CDR3 runs to 13 residues. Trimming stripped 2 bases from V and 3 bases from J, with 8 bases between. The germline gives CDR1 MNHEY, CDR2 SVGAGI. The CDR3 DNA reads as TGTGCCAGCAGTTACGACACCGACTACGAGCAGTACTTC. Its translation is CASSYDTDYEQYF.

The chain recombines TRBV4-3 with TRBJ2-2, with 8 bases identical to TRBD1. V dropped 4 bases and J dropped 4; count of bases not matched to a gene: 5. Germline V gene sequence: CDR1 LGHNA, CDR2 YSLEER. CDR3 size: 15 residues. The CDR3 bases are TGCGCCAGCAGCCGAGGACAGGGTGGCACCGGGGAGCTGTTTTTT. Its protein product is CASSRGQGGTGELFF.

The chain combines TRBV29-1 with TRBJ1-1; D unclear. The CDR3 is 12 amino acids. Germline CDR1 is SQVTM and CDR2 is ANQGSEA. Trimming took 0 bases from V and 8 from J, leaving 10 bases between them. The CDR3 protein is CSVEDRAGEAFF. The CDR3 nucleotides read TGCAGCGTTGAAGATAGGGCCGGAGAAGCTTTCTTT.

Of note for this clonotype: This may arise from a read error, as a much more abundant clone is one base away. V usage is TRBV4-2 and J usage is TRBJ1-5; the D gene is possibly TRBD1 (5 bases). Germline V gene sequence: CDR1 LGHNA, CDR2 YNFKEQ. Trimming removed 8 bases from V and 0 bases from J, with 17 bases in between. The CDR3 extends over 16 amino acids. The DNA for the CDR3 is TGTGCCAGCGGCCGACGGATAGACAGTAGCAATCAGCCCCAGCATTTT. Its translation: CASGRRIDSSNQPQHF.

A few counts support this clonotype. The V gene is TRBV10-3, the J gene TRBJ2-2; 8 bases agree with TRBD1. Trimming took 6 bases from V and 1 from J; bases not matched to a gene: 7. CDR1 is ENHRY, CDR2 SYGVKD, per germline. This CDR3 has 16 residues. CDR3 protein: CAIRAGTGVNTGELFF. The DNA of the CDR3 is TGTGCCATCAGAGCCGGGACAGGAGTGAACACCGGGGAGCTGTTTTTT.

This clonotype showed up many times. The chain recombines TRBV7-9 with TRBJ2-7; 9 nucleotides agree with TRBD1. CDR3 length: 15 residues. CDR1 is SEHNR, CDR2 FQNEAQ, per germline (reference sequence). The V segment lost 5 bases and the J segment 3 bases; nucleotides outside the gene matches: 8. CDR3 region: CASSLGTGMDYEQYF. The CDR3 DNA reads TGTGCCAGCAGCCTAGGGACAGGGATGGACTACGAGCAGTACTTC.

This clonotype was seen more than once but under ten times. V usage is TRBV27 and J usage is TRBJ2-1, with D uncertain. The CDR3 consists of 13 residues. The germline gives CDR1 MNHEY, CDR2 SMNVEV (reference sequence). V lost 3 bases, J lost 4 bases, and 7 bases lay in between. This CDR3 is CASSFSEYNEQFF. For the CDR3, the DNA is TGTGCCAGCAGTTTCTCCGAGTACAATGAGCAGTTCTTC.

For the CDR3, the DNA is TGTGCCAGCAGTTACAGTCGGACAGGGCCCCACGAGCAGTACTTC. It is translated as CASSYSRTGPHEQYF. The chain couples TRBV6-2 or TRBV6-3 to TRBJ2-7; TRBD1 aligns across 8 bases. The V segment lost 2 bases and the J segment 5 bases; nucleotides outside the gene matches: 8. CDR1 MNHEY and CDR2 SVGEGT come from the germline V gene. The CDR3 extends over 15 amino acids.